The sequence of this T cell receptor beta chain was determined in a study of cytomegalovirus exposure and HLA in healthy donors. Regarding the study as a whole: Three of the chains that were CMV-associated were confirmed in vitro to be specific for CMV antigens. Overall, approximately 150 TCR beta chains were annotated as cytomegalovirus-associated. As a later analysis revealed, the rate of TCR association differed by HLA locus, with DRB1 most and HLA-C fewest.

Germline trimming cut 5 bases from V and 7 bases from J; bases unmatched to any gene: 5. This CDR3 contains 13 residues. In germline, CDR1 is SEHNR, CDR2 FQNEAQ (reference sequence). The PCR had 60 Vbeta and 13 Jbeta primers. The assay was immunoSEQ multiplex PCR, and TCRdb's table has in-frame clones only and misses some. The sample lists approximately 99,000 clones, around three quarters occurring once. Comment on this clone: Its target is unknown.

Regarding donors, all were healthy bone marrow donors. V and J are TRBV7-9 and TRBJ1-1; TRBD1 agrees at 9 bases. The sample consisted of PBMCs. The source is a male donor in good health and CMV-seropositive. The CDR3 is CASSPGTGYEAFF. Written as DNA, the CDR3 is TGTGCCAGCAGCCCCGGGACAGGGTATGAAGCTTTCTTT.